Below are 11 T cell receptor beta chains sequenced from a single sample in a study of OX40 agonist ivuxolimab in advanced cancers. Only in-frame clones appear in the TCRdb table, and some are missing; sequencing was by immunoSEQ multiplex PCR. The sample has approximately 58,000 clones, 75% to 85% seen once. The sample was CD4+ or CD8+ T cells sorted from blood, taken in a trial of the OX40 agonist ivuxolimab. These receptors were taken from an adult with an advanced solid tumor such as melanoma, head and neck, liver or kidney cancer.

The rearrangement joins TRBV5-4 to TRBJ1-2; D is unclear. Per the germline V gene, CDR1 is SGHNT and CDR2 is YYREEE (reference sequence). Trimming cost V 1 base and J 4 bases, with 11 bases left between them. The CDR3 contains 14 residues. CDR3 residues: CASSLSVDGYGYTF. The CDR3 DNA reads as TGTGCCAGCAGCTTGTCCGTAGATGGCTATGGCTACACCTTC.

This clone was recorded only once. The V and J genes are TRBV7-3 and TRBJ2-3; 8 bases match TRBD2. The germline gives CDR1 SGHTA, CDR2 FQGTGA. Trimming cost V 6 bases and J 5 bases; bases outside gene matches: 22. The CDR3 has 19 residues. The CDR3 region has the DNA TGTGCCAGCAGTTCGATCGGGGGGCCGTTGGGACTAGTCGTAGATACGCAGTATTTT. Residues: CASSSIGGPLGLVVDTQYF.

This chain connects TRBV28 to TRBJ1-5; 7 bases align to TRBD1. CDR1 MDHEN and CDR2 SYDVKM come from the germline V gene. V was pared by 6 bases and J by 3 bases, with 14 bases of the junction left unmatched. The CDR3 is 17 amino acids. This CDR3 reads CASSLRLRGNFNQPQHF. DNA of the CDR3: TGTGCCAGCAGCTTACGGCTCAGGGGGAACTTCAATCAGCCCCAGCATTTT.

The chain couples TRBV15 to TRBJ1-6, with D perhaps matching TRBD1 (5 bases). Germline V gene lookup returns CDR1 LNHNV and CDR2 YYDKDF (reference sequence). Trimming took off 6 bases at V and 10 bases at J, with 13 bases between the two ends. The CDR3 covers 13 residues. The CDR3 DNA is TGTGCCACCAGGACCGGACACGACTCACCCCTCCACTTT. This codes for CATRTGHDSPLHF.

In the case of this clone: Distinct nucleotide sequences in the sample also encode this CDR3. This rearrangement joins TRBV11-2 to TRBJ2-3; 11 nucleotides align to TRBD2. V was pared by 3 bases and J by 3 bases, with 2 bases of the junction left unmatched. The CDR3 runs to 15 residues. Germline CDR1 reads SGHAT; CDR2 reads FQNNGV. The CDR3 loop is CASSFLAGGTDTQYF. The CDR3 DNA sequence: TGTGCCAGCAGCTTCTTAGCGGGGGGGACAGATACGCAGTATTTT.

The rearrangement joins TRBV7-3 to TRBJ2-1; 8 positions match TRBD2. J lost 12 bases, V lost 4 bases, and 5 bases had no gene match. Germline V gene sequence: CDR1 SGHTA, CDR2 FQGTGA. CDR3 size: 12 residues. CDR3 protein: CASSSPGLGQFF. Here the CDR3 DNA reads TGTGCCAGCAGCTCACCGGGACTAGGGCAGTTCTTC.

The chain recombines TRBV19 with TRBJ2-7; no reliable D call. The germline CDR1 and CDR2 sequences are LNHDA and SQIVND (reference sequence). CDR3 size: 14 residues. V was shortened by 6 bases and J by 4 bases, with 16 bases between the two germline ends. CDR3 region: CASRDSTHRYEQYF. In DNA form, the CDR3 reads TGTGCCAGTAGAGACTCCACACACCGGTACGAGCAGTACTTC.

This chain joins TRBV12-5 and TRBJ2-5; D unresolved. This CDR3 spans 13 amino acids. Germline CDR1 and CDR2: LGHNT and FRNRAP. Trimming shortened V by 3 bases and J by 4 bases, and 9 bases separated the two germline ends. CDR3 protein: CASGFSLAETQYF. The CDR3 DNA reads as TGTGCTAGTGGTTTCTCGTTAGCAGAGACCCAGTACTTC. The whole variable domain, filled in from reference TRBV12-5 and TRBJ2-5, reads DARVTQTPRHKVTEMGQEVTMRCQPILGHNTVFWYRQTMMQGLELLAYFRNRAPLDDSGMPKDRFSAEMPDATLATLKIQPSEPRDSAVYFCASGFSLAETQYFGPGTRLLVL.

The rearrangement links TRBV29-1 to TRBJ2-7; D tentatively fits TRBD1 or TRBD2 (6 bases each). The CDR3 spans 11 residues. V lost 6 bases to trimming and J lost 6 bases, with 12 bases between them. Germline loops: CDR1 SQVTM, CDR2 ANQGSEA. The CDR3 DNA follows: TGCAGCGTGGCACGGGGGCCCGAGCAGTACTTC. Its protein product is CSVARGPEQYF.

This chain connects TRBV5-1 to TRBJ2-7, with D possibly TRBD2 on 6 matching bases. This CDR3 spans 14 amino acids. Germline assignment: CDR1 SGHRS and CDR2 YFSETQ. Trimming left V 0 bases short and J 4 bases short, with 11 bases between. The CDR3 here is CASSLAGTLYEQYF. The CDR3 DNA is TGCGCCAGCAGCTTGGCGGGGACTCTTTACGAGCAGTACTTC.

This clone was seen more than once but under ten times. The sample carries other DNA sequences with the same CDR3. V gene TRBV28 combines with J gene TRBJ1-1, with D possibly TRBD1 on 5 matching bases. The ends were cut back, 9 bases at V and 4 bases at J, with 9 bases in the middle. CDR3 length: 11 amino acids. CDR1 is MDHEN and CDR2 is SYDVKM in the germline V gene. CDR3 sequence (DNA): TGTGCCAGTACGGGGGGCACTGAAGCTTTCTTT. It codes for CASTGGTEAFF.